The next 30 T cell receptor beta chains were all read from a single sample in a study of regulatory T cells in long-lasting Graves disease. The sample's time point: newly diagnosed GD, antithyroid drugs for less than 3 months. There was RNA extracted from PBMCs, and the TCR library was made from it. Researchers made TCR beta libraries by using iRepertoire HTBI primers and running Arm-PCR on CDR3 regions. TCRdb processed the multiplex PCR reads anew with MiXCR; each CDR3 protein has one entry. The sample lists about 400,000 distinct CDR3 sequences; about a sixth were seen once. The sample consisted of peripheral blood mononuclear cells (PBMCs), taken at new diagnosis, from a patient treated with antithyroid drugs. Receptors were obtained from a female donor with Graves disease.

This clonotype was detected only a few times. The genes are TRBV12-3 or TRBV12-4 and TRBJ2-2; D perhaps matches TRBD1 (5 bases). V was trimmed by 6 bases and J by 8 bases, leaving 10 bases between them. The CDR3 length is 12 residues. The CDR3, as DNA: TGTGCCAGCAGGTGGACATTGGGGGAGCTGTTTTTT. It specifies CASRWTLGELFF.

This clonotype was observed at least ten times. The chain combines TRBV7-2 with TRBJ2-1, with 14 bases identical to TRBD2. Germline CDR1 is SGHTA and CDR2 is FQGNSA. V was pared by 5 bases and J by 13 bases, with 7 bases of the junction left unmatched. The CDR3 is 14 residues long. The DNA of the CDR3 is TGTGCCAGCAGCCTAGGGACTAGCGGGAGTCACCAGTTCTTC. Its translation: CASSLGTSGSHQFF.

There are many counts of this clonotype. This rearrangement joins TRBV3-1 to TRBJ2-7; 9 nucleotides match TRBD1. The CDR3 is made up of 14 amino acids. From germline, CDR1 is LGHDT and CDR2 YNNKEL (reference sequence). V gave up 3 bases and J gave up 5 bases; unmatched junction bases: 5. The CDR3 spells CASSQMGQGHEQYF. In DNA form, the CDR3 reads TGTGCCAGCAGCCAGATGGGACAGGGTCACGAGCAGTACTTC.

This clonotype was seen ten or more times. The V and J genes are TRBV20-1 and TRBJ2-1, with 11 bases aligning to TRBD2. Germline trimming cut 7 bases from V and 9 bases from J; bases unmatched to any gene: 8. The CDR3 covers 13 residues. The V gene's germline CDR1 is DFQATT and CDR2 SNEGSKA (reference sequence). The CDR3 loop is CSGTTSGNSEQFF. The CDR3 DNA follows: TGCAGTGGGACGACTAGCGGGAATAGTGAGCAGTTCTTC.

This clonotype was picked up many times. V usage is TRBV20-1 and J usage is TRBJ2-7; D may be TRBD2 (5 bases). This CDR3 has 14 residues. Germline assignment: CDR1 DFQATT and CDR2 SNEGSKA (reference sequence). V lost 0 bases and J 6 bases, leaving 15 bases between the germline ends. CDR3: CSARDLTRSGEQYF. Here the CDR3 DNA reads TGCAGTGCTAGAGATCTAACTAGAAGCGGCGAGCAGTACTTC.

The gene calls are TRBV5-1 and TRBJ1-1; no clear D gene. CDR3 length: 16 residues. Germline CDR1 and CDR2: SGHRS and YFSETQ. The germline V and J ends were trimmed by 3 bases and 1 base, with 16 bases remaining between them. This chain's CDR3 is CASSSSVDGPNTEAFF. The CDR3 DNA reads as TGCGCCAGCAGCTCGTCCGTCGACGGACCGAACACTGAAGCTTTCTTT.

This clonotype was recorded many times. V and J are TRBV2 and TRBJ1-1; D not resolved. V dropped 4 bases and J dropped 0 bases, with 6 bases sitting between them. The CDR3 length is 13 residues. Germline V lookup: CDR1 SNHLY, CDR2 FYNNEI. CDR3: CASSGRMNTEAFF. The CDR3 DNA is TGTGCCAGCAGTGGACGGATGAACACTGAAGCTTTCTTT.

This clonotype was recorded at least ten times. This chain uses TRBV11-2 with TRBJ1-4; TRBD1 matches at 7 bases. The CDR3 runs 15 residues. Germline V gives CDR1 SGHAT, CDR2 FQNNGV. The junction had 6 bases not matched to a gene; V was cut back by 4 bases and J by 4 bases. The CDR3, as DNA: TGTGCCAGCAGCTCCGGACAGGTGCTTAATGAAAAACTGTTTTTT. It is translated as CASSSGQVLNEKLFF. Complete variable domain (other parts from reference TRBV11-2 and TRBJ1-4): EAGVAQSPRYKIIEKRQSVAFWCNPISGHATLYWYQQILGQGPKLLIQFQNNGVVDDSQLPKDRFSAERLKGVDSTLKIQPAKLEDSAVYLCASSSGQVLNEKLFFGSGTQLSVL.

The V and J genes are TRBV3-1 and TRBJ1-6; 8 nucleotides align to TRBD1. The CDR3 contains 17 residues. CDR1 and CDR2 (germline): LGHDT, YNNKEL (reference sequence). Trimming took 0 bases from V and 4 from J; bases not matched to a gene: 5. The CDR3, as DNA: TGTGCCAGCAGCCAAGACAGGGGGCAACTTTATAATTCACCCCTCCACTTT. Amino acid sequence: CASSQDRGQLYNSPLHF.

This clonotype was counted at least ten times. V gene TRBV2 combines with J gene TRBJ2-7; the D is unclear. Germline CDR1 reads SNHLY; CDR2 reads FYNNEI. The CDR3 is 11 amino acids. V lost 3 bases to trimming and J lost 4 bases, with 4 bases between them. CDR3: CASSDMYEQYF. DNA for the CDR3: TGTGCCAGCAGTGACATGTACGAGCAGTACTTC.

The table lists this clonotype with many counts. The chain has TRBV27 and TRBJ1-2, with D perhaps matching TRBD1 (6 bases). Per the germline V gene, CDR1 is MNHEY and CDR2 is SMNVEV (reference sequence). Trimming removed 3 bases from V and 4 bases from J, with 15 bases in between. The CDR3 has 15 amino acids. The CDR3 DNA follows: TGTGCCAGCAGTTTGTACAGGGCCTCCAGCTATGGCTACACCTTC. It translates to CASSLYRASSYGYTF.

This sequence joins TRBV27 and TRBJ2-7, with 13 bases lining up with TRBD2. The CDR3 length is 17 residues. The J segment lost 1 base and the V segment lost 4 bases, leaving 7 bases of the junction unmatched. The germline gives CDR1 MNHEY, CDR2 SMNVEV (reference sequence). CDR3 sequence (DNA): TGTGCCAGCAGTTCGGCCGGGACTAGCGGGAAATCCTACGAGCAGTACTTC. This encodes CASSSAGTSGKSYEQYF.

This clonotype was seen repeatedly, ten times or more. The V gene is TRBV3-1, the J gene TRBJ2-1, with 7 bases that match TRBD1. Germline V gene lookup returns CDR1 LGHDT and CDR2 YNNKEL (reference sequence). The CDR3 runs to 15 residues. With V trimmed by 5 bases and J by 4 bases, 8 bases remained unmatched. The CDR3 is CASSRRGQLYNEQFF. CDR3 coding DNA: TGTGCCAGCAGCAGAAGGGGGCAGCTGTACAATGAGCAGTTCTTC.

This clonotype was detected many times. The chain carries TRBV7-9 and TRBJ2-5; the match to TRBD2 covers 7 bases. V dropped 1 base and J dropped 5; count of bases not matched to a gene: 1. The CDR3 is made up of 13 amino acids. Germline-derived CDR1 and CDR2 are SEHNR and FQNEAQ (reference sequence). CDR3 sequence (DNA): TGTGCCAGCAGCTTAGTACTAGCGGAGACCCAGTACTTC. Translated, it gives CASSLVLAETQYF. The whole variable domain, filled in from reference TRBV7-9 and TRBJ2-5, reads DTGVSQNPRHKITKRGQNVTFRCDPISEHNRLYWYRQTLGQGPEFLTYFQNEAQLEKSRLLSDRFSAERPKGSFSTLEIQRTEQGDSAMYLCASSLVLAETQYFGPGTRLLVL.

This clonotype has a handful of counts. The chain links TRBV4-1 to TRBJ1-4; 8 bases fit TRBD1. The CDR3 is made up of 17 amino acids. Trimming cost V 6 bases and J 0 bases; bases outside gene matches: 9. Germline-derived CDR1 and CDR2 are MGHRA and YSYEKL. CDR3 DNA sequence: TGCGCCAGCAGTCGGACAGGGCCGGGGGCAACTAATGAAAAACTGTTTTTT. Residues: CASSRTGPGATNEKLFF.

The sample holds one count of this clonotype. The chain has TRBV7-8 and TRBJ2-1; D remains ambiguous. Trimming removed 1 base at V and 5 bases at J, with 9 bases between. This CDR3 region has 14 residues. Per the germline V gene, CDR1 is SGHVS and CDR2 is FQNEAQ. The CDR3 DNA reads TGTGCCAGCAGCTTAGAGTGGCCTAACAATGAGCAGTTCTTC. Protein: CASSLEWPNNEQFF. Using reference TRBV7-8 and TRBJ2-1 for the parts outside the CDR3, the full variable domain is GAGVSQSPRYKVAKRGQDVALRCDPISGHVSLFWYQQALGQGPEFLTYFQNEAQLDKSGLPSDRFFAERPEGSVSTLKIQRTQQEDSAVYLCASSLEWPNNEQFFGPGTRLTVL.

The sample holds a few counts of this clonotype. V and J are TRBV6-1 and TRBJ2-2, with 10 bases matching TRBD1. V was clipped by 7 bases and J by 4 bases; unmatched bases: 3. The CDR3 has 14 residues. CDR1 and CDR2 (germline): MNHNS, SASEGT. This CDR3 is CASIRDRGTGELFF. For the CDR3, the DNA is TGTGCCAGCATACGGGACAGGGGCACCGGGGAGCTGTTTTTT.

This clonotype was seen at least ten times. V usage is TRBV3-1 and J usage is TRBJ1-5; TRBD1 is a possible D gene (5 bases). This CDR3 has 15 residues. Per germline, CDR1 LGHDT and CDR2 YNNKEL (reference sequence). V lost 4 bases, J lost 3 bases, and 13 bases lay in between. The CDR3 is CASSPGQGFNQPQHF. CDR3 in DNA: TGTGCCAGCAGCCCCGGGCAGGGCTTCAATCAGCCCCAGCATTTT.

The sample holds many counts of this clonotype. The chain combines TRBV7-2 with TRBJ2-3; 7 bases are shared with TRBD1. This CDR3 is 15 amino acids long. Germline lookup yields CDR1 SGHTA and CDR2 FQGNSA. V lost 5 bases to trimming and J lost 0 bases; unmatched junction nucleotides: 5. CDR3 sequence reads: CASSPLGQSTDTQYF. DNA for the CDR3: TGTGCCAGCAGCCCCTTGGGACAGAGCACAGATACGCAGTATTTT.

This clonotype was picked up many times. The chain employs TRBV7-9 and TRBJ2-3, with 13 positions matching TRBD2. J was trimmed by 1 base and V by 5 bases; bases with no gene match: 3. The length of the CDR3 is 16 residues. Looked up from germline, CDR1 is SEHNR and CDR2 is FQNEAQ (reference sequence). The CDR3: CASSQGLAGGTDTQYF. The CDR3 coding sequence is TGTGCCAGCAGCCAAGGACTAGCGGGGGGCACAGATACGCAGTATTTT. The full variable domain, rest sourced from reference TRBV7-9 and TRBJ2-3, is DTGVSQNPRHKITKRGQNVTFRCDPISEHNRLYWYRQTLGQGPEFLTYFQNEAQLEKSRLLSDRFSAERPKGSFSTLEIQRTEQGDSAMYLCASSQGLAGGTDTQYFGPGTRLTVL.

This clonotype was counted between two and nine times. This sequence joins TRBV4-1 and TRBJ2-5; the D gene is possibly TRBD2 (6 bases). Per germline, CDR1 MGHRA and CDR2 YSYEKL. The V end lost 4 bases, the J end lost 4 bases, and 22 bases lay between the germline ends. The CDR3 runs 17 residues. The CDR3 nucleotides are TGCGCCAGCAGCCTCGGGACTTACATACAGGTCGGAGAGACCCAGTACTTC. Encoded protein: CASSLGTYIQVGETQYF.

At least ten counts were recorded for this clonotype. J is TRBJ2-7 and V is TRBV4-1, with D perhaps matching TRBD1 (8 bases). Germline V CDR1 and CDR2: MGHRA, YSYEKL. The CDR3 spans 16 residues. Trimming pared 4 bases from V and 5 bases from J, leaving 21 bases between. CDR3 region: CASSRTTGGARDEQYF. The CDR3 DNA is TGCGCCAGCAGCCGTACCACAGGGGGGGCACGGGACGAGCAGTACTTC.

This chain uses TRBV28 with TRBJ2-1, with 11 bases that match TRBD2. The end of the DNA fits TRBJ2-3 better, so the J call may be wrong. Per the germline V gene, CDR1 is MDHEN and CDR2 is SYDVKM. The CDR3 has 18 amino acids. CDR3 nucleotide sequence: TGTGCCAGCAGTTATAGTCCGGGACTAGCGGAACCAGGAGATACGCAGTATTTT. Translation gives CASSYSPGLAEPGDTQYF.

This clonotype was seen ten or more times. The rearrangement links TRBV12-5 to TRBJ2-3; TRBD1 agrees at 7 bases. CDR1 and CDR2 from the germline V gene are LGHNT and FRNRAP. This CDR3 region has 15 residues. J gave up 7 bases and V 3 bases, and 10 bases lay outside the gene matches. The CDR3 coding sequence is TGTGCTAGTGGTTTTCCGACAGGGATTACGTATACGCAGTATTTT. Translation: CASGFPTGITYTQYF.

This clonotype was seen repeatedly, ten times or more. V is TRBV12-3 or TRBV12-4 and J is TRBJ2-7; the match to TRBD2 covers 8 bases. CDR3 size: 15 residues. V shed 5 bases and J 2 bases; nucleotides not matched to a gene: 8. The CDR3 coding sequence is TGTGCCAGCAGTAACCAGCGGGGGTCTACCTACGAGCAGTACTTC. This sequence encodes CASSNQRGSTYEQYF.

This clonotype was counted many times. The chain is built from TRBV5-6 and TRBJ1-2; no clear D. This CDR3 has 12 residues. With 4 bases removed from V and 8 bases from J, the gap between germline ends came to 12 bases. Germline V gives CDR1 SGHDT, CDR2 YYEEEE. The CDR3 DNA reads TGTGCCAGCAGCGCGATGGGTCGCGGCTACACCTTC. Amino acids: CASSAMGRGYTF.

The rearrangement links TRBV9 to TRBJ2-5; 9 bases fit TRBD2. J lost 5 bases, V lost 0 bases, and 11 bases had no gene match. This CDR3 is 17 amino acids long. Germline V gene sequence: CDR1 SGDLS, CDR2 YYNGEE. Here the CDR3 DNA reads TGTGCCAGCAGCGTAGGAAGCGGGGGGCCCGGAGGGGAGACCCAGTACTTC. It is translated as CASSVGSGGPGGETQYF.

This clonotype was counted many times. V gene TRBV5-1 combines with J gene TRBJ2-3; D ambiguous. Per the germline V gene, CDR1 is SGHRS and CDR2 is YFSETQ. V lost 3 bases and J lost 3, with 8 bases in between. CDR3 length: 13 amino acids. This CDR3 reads CASSSYGTDTQYF. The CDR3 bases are TGCGCCAGCAGCTCCTACGGTACAGATACGCAGTATTTT.

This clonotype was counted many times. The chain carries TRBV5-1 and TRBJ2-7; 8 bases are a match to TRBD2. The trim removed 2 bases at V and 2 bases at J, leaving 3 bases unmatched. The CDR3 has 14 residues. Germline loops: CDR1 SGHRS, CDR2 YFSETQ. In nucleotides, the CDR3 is TGCGCCAGCAGCTTCCAGCGGGAGACCTACGAGCAGTACTTC. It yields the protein CASSFQRETYEQYF.

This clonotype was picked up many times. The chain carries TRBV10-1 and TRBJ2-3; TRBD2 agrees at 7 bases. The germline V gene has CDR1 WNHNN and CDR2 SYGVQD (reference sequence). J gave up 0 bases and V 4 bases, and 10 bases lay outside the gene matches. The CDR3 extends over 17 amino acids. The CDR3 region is CASSGLAASTSTDTQYF. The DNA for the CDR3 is TGCGCCAGCAGTGGGCTAGCGGCCTCCACTAGCACAGATACGCAGTATTTT.